This T cell receptor (beta chain) was documented in a study of T cell responses to AZD1222 COVID-19 vaccine. Study-wide background: Second-dose recipients at about 4 or about 12 weeks were treated as one pooled group. The study's findings and limits: Regions left unmutated in variants are reportedly the target of nearly half of spike-specific TCRs. Donors, mostly white British, included more females; clonal diversity was possibly underestimated.

This clone was seen only once. The target antigen is unknown. The CDR3 has 16 amino acids. From germline, CDR1 is MGHRA and CDR2 YSYEKL. Trimming took 4 bases from V and 5 from J, leaving 17 bases between them. This table comes from immunoSEQ multiplex PCR, and its TCRdb copy is limited to in-frame clones, with some not included. The profile shows about 120,000 clones, around 88% of them singletons. This specimen was peripheral blood, taken on day 0 of AZD1222 vaccination. The source is an adult in good health. This chain links TRBV4-1 with TRBJ2-2, with D tentatively TRBD2 (6 bases). For the CDR3, the DNA is TGCGCCAGCAGCCGGGGGGACCTGGGATGGACCGGGGAGCTGTTTTTT. The encoded protein is CASSRGDLGWTGELFF.